This is a list of T cell receptor beta chains from one sample in a study of CD8 T cells in Susac syndrome. TCRdb re-called the immunoSEQ multiplex PCR reads through MiXCR, storing one row per CDR3 protein. The data show 300,000 to 350,000 distinct CDR3 sequences, with roughly 94% seen just once and approximately 0.065% held by the top ten. Sequenced: CD4+ T cells from PBMCs. The receptors were gathered from a human donor with multiple sclerosis. Both conserved end residues are part of each CDR3. A D gene is named only where the DNA matches it firmly. Clone size is shown for a subset of rows, as once, few, many or a class of expanded clone.

d_call: .
j_call: TRBJ2-5
clone_size: .
v_call: TRBV29-1
cdr3_nt: TGCAGCGTTGACTACCAGGGTAGGGGAGAGACCCAGTACTTC
cdr3_aa: CSVDYQGRGETQYF

d_call: TRBD1
j_call: TRBJ1-2
clone_size: .
v_call: TRBV20-1
cdr3_nt: TGCAGTGCTCCAAGGAACCGGGACAGGGGCTACACCTTC
cdr3_aa: CSAPRNRDRGYTF

d_call: .
j_call: TRBJ2-3
clone_size: .
v_call: TRBV20-1
cdr3_nt: TGCAGTGCTGCCCGGGACGGGCGACCGGATACGCAGTATTTT
cdr3_aa: CSAARDGRPDTQYF

d_call: TRBD1
j_call: TRBJ1-1
clone_size: .
v_call: TRBV7-3
cdr3_nt: TGTGCCAGCAGCCGCACAGGGGGCCCGAACACTGAAGCTTTCTTT
cdr3_aa: CASSRTGGPNTEAFF

d_call: .
j_call: TRBJ2-7
clone_size: few
v_call: TRBV12-2
cdr3_nt: TGTGCAAGTCGTGGGGGTCCCGGCCGTTACGAGCAGTACTTC
cdr3_aa: CASRGGPGRYEQYF

d_call: TRBD1
j_call: TRBJ1-1
clone_size: few
v_call: TRBV6-5
cdr3_nt: TGTGCCAGCAGTTACGCCCCAGGGGGAAGAACGGCTTTCTTT
cdr3_aa: CASSYAPGGRTAFF

d_call: .
j_call: TRBJ2-5
clone_size: .
v_call: TRBV7-8
cdr3_nt: TGTGCCAGCAGCTTAGATGGGGTGGCAGAGACCCAGTACTTC
cdr3_aa: CASSLDGVAETQYF

d_call: TRBD2
j_call: TRBJ2-4
clone_size: .
v_call: TRBV20-1
cdr3_nt: TGCAGTGCTCCGAGCGGGAGTGGGCGTGAAAACATTCAGTACTTC
cdr3_aa: CSAPSGSGRENIQYF

d_call: .
j_call: TRBJ2-2
clone_size: .
v_call: TRBV9
cdr3_nt: TGTGCCAGCAGCGTAGAGGGGGGTCCCGGGGAGCTGTTTTTT
cdr3_aa: CASSVEGGPGELFF

d_call: .
j_call: TRBJ1-2
clone_size: .
v_call: TRBV19
cdr3_nt: TGTGCCAGTAGTATAAGACGTCACTATGGCTACACCTTC
cdr3_aa: CASSIRRHYGYTF

d_call: .
j_call: TRBJ1-1
clone_size: few
v_call: TRBV18
cdr3_nt: TGTGCCAGCTCGCCCGATCAGAACACTGAAGCTTTCTTT
cdr3_aa: CASSPDQNTEAFF

d_call: TRBD2
j_call: TRBJ2-1
clone_size: once
v_call: TRBV19
cdr3_nt: TGTGCCAGTAGTCGTATAGCGGGAGGATCCTACAATGAGCAGTTCTTC
cdr3_aa: CASSRIAGGSYNEQFF

d_call: .
j_call: TRBJ2-7
clone_size: .
v_call: TRBV6-2/TRBV6-3
cdr3_nt: TGTGCCAGCAGTTACTCGCCCTACGAGCAGTACTTC
cdr3_aa: CASSYSPYEQYF

d_call: .
j_call: TRBJ1-1
clone_size: .
v_call: TRBV2
cdr3_nt: TGTGCCAGCTGGAGTCCGCCCGGGACTGAAGCTTTCTTT
cdr3_aa: CASWSPPGTEAFF

d_call: .
j_call: TRBJ1-6
clone_size: .
v_call: TRBV12-5
cdr3_nt: TGTGCTAGTGGTTTGGTACCTGCCCCGGGTTGGGAGGACTATAATTCACCCCTCCACTTT
cdr3_aa: CASGLVPAPGWEDYNSPLHF

d_call: .
j_call: TRBJ1-1
clone_size: .
v_call: TRBV3-1
cdr3_nt: TGTGCCAGCGTGTCCGGGACCAATGAAGCTTTCTTT
cdr3_aa: CASVSGTNEAFF

d_call: .
j_call: TRBJ2-3
clone_size: .
v_call: TRBV4-2
cdr3_nt: TGTGCCAGCAGCCCGGACTTGGTGCTCAGCACAGATACGCAGTATTTT
cdr3_aa: CASSPDLVLSTDTQYF

d_call: .
j_call: TRBJ2-7
clone_size: .
v_call: TRBV10-3
cdr3_nt: TGTGCCATCAGTGCACAAGGAGGGACCTACGAGCAGTACTTC
cdr3_aa: CAISAQGGTYEQYF

d_call: TRBD2
j_call: TRBJ2-5
clone_size: .
v_call: TRBV29-1
cdr3_nt: TGCAGCGTTGAAAGGGCTAGCGGAGAGACCCAGTACTTC
cdr3_aa: CSVERASGETQYF

d_call: TRBD1
j_call: TRBJ1-1
clone_size: .
v_call: TRBV30
cdr3_nt: TGTGCCGGGGGACAGGGAGTCACTGAAGCTTTCTTT
cdr3_aa: CAGGQGVTEAFF

d_call: TRBD1
j_call: TRBJ1-2
clone_size: .
v_call: TRBV19
cdr3_nt: TGTGCCAGTTCCGGGACAGACTCCCTCTACGGCTACACCTTC
cdr3_aa: CASSGTDSLYGYTF

d_call: TRBD2
j_call: TRBJ2-2
clone_size: .
v_call: TRBV24-1
cdr3_nt: TGTGCCACCAGTGCAACTGCCGGCGTAGGATTGGGGGGGAGACTGAAAACCGGGGAGCTGTTTTTT
cdr3_aa: CATSATAGVGLGGRLKTGELFF

d_call: .
j_call: TRBJ1-2
clone_size: .
v_call: TRBV12-3/TRBV12-4
cdr3_nt: TGTGCCAGCAGCGGACGGGGTTGGAACTATGGCTACACCTTC
cdr3_aa: CASSGRGWNYGYTF

d_call: .
j_call: TRBJ1-1
clone_size: once
v_call: TRBV7-2
cdr3_nt: TGTGCCAGCAGCTTAGCGTCGGCCGAACAGGGCCCTGAAGCTTTCTTT
cdr3_aa: CASSLASAEQGPEAFF

d_call: .
j_call: TRBJ2-2
clone_size: .
v_call: TRBV11-2
cdr3_nt: TGTGCCAGCAGCTTTGGAGATTACACCGGGGAGCTGTTTTTT
cdr3_aa: CASSFGDYTGELFF

d_call: .
j_call: TRBJ1-1
clone_size: .
v_call: TRBV19
cdr3_nt: TGTGCCAGTAGTATTCCCGGGGGCACGAGCACTGAAGCTTTCTTT
cdr3_aa: CASSIPGGTSTEAFF

d_call: TRBD1
j_call: TRBJ2-3
clone_size: .
v_call: TRBV24-1
cdr3_nt: TGTGCCACCAGTGATACCACCGGGACAGGCTTAATTTTAAATACGCAGTATTTT
cdr3_aa: CATSDTTGTGLILNTQYF

d_call: .
j_call: TRBJ1-1
clone_size: .
v_call: TRBV6-2/TRBV6-3
cdr3_nt: TGTGCCAGCAGTAGACAGACCACTGAAGCTTTCTTT
cdr3_aa: CASSRQTTEAFF

d_call: .
j_call: TRBJ2-1
clone_size: .
v_call: TRBV6-1
cdr3_nt: TGTGCCAGCAGTTTGCCGGGACTTCACAATGAGCAGTTCTTC
cdr3_aa: CASSLPGLHNEQFF

d_call: .
j_call: TRBJ1-5
clone_size: .
v_call: TRBV12-3/TRBV12-4
cdr3_nt: TGTGCCAGCAGTTTATTAGGACTCGCACACAATCAGCCCCAGCATTTT
cdr3_aa: CASSLLGLAHNQPQHF

d_call: TRBD2
j_call: TRBJ2-5
clone_size: .
v_call: TRBV20-1
cdr3_nt: TGCAGTGCTCATCGACTAGCGGGGGGGCAAGTCCAAGAGACCCAGTACTTC
cdr3_aa: CSAHRLAGGQVQETQYF

d_call: .
j_call: TRBJ1-2
clone_size: .
v_call: TRBV5-4
cdr3_nt: TGTGCCAGCAGCTTGGTCGGGGCCTCTAACTATGGCTACACCTTC
cdr3_aa: CASSLVGASNYGYTF

d_call: TRBD2
j_call: TRBJ2-1
clone_size: .
v_call: TRBV20-1
cdr3_nt: TGCAGTGCAATAAACCCGGGGGGGGCCGACAATGAGCAGTTCTTC
cdr3_aa: CSAINPGGADNEQFF

d_call: .
j_call: TRBJ2-5
clone_size: .
v_call: TRBV19
cdr3_nt: TGTGCCAGTAGTACTGGGTCCCGGGAGACCCAGTACTTC
cdr3_aa: CASSTGSRETQYF

d_call: .
j_call: TRBJ2-1
clone_size: .
v_call: TRBV4-2
cdr3_nt: TGTGCCAGCAGCCAAGGGTCCGGGGGCGTCTCCTACAATGAGCAGTTCTTC
cdr3_aa: CASSQGSGGVSYNEQFF

d_call: .
j_call: TRBJ1-5
clone_size: once
v_call: TRBV6-5
cdr3_nt: TGTGCCAGCAGTTACTCTAAGGGGTTTAATCAGCCCCAGCATTTT
cdr3_aa: CASSYSKGFNQPQHF

d_call: TRBD2
j_call: TRBJ2-7
clone_size: .
v_call: TRBV7-9
cdr3_nt: TGTGCCAGCAGCCCAATGATGGGGACTAGCGGGATCGAGCAGTACTTC
cdr3_aa: CASSPMMGTSGIEQYF

d_call: .
j_call: TRBJ1-1
clone_size: .
v_call: TRBV7-9
cdr3_nt: TGTGCCAGCAGCTTAGCCCGAGTCGCGGTGGAAGCTTTCTTT
cdr3_aa: CASSLARVAVEAFF

d_call: TRBD1
j_call: TRBJ1-5
clone_size: .
v_call: TRBV30
cdr3_nt: TGTGCCTGGAGTTTAGGGGGCGACCAGCCCCAGCATTTT
cdr3_aa: CAWSLGGDQPQHF

d_call: TRBD1
j_call: TRBJ1-1
clone_size: .
v_call: TRBV4-1
cdr3_nt: TGCGCCAGCAGCCAAGGACTTCTTTACAGGGGGTTGAACACTGAAGCTTTCTTT
cdr3_aa: CASSQGLLYRGLNTEAFF

d_call: .
j_call: TRBJ2-1
clone_size: .
v_call: TRBV5-4
cdr3_nt: TGTGCCAGCAGCTTCTCTCCGACCCTCGGCAATGAGCAGTTCTTC
cdr3_aa: CASSFSPTLGNEQFF

d_call: .
j_call: TRBJ1-2
clone_size: .
v_call: TRBV18
cdr3_nt: TGTGCCAGCTCACCACCGGAGGTGGGCAGAACCTATGGCTACACCTTC
cdr3_aa: CASSPPEVGRTYGYTF

d_call: .
j_call: TRBJ2-3
clone_size: .
v_call: TRBV20-1
cdr3_nt: TGCAGTGCTAGATGGGGACTCACAGATACGCAGTATTTT
cdr3_aa: CSARWGLTDTQYF

d_call: .
j_call: TRBJ2-7
clone_size: .
v_call: TRBV10-3
cdr3_nt: TGTGCCATCAGCCCCGGGTCCAGCGAGCAGTACTTC
cdr3_aa: CAISPGSSEQYF

d_call: .
j_call: TRBJ2-4
clone_size: .
v_call: TRBV2
cdr3_nt: TGTGCCAGCAGCGAGGGGCCAAACATTCAGTACTTC
cdr3_aa: CASSEGPNIQYF

d_call: .
j_call: TRBJ1-4
clone_size: .
v_call: TRBV4-2
cdr3_nt: TGTGCCAGCAGCCAAGGGTCGGCAGGGGACTCGCGAAAACTGTTTTTT
cdr3_aa: CASSQGSAGDSRKLFF

d_call: TRBD2
j_call: TRBJ2-1
clone_size: .
v_call: TRBV4-3
cdr3_nt: TGCGCCAGCAGCCAAGAAAAGGCTAGCGGGAGGGTTACCTACAATGAGCAGTTCTTC
cdr3_aa: CASSQEKASGRVTYNEQFF

d_call: .
j_call: TRBJ2-4
clone_size: few
v_call: TRBV7-2
cdr3_nt: TGTGCCAGCAGCCCCCTAAGGAACATTCAGTACTTC
cdr3_aa: CASSPLRNIQYF